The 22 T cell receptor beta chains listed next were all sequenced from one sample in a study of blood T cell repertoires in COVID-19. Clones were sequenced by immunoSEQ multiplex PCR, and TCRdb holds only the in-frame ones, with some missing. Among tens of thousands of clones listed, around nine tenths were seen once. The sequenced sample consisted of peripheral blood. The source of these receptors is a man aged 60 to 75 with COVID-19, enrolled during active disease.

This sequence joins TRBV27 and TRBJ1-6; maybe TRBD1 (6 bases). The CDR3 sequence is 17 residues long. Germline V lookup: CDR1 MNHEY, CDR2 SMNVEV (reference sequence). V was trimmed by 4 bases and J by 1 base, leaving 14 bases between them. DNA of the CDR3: TGTGCCAGCAGTTCGACGGGGGGCATATCCTATAATTCACCCCTCCACTTT. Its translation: CASSSTGGISYNSPLHF.

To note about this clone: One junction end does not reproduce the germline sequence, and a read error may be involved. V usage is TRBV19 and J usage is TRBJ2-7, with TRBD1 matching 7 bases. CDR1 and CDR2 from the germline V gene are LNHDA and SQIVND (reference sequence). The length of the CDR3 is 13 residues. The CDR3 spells CASNIQGTYEQYF. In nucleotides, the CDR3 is TGTGCCAGTAATATACAGGGGACCTACGAGCAGTACTTC.

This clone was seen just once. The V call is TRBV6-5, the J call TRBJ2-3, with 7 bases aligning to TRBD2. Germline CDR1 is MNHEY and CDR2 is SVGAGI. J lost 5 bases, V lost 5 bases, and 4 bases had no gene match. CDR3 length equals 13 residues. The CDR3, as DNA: TGTGCCAGCAGTCTAGCGGAATTAGATACGCAGTATTTT. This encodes CASSLAELDTQYF.

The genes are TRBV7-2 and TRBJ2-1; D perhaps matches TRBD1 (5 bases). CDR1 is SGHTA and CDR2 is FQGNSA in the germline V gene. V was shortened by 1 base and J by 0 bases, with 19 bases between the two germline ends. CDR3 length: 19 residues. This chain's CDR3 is CASSLGLYRSVSSYNEQFF. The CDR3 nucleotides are TGTGCCAGCAGCTTAGGACTCTACAGGTCAGTTAGCTCCTACAATGAGCAGTTCTTC.

The DNA for the CDR3 is TGTGCCTGGAGCCCCGGGACAGGGGGTGTGAACACTGAAGCTTTCTTT. Its protein is CAWSPGTGGVNTEAFF. The chain recombines TRBV30 with TRBJ1-1; TRBD1 agrees at 11 bases. The CDR3 extends over 16 amino acids. J lost 0 bases, V lost 3 bases, and 6 bases had no gene match. The germline V gene encodes CDR1 GTSNPN and CDR2 SVGIG (reference sequence).

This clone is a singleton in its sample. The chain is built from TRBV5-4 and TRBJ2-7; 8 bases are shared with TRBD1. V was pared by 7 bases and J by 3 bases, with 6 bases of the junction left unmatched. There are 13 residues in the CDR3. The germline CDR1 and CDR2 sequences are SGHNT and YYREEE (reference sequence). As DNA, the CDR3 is TGTGCCAGCCGACAGGGGATGGACTACGAGCAGTACTTC. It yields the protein CASRQGMDYEQYF.

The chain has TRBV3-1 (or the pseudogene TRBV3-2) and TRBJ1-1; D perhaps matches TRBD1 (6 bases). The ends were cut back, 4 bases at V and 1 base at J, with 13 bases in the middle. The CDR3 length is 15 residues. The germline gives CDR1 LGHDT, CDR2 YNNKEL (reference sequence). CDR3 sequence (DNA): TGTGCCAGCAGCCGTACACAGGGTTGGAACACTGAAGCTTTCTTT. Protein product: CASSRTQGWNTEAFF.

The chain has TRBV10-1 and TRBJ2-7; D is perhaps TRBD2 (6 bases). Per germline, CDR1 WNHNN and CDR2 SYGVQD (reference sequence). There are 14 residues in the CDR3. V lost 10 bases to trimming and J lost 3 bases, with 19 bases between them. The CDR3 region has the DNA TGCGCCATTCAAGTCCGGGGGTTTCACTACGAGCAGTACTTC. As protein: CAIQVRGFHYEQYF.

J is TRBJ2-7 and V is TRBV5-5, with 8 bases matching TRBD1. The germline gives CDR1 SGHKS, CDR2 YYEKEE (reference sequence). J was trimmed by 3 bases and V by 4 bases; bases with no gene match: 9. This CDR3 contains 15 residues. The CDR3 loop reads CASSSPGTGGYEQYF. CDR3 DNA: TGTGCCAGCAGCAGTCCGGGGACAGGAGGCTACGAGCAGTACTTC. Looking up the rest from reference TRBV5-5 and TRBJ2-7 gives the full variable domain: DAGVTQSPTHLIKTRGQQVTLRCSPISGHKSVSWYQQVLGQGPQFIFQYYEKEERGRGNFPDRFSARQFPNYSSELNVNALLLGDSALYLCASSSPGTGGYEQYFGPGTRLTVT.

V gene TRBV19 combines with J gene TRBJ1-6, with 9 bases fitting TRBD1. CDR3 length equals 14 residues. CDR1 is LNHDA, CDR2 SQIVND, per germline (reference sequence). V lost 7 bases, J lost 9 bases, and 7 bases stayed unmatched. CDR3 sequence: CASKEGQGGSPLHF. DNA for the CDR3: TGTGCCAGTAAGGAGGGACAGGGAGGTTCACCCCTCCACTTT.

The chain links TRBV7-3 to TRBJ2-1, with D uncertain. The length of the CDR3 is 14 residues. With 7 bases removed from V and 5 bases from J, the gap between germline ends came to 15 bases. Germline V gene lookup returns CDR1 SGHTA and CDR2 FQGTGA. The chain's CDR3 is CASNINPQDNEQFF. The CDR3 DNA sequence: TGTGCCAGCAACATAAATCCCCAGGACAATGAGCAGTTCTTC.

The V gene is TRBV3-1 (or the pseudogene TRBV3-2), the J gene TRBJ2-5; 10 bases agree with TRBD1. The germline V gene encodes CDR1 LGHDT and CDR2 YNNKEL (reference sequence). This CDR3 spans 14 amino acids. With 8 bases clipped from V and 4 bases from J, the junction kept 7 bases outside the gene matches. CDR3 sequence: CASRQGATRETQYF. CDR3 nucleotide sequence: TGTGCCAGCCGACAGGGGGCAACGAGAGAGACCCAGTACTTC.

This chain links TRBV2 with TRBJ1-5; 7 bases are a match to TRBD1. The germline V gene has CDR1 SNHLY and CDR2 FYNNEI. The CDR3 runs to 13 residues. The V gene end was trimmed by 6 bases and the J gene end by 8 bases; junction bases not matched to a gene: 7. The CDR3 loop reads CASRVDREKPQHF. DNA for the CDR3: TGTGCCAGCAGAGTAGACAGGGAAAAGCCCCAGCATTTT.

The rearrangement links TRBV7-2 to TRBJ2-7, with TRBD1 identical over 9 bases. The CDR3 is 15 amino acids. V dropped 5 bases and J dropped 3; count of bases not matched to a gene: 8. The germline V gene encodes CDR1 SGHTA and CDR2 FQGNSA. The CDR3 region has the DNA TGTGCCAGCAGCCCCCCCCGGGACAGGGACTACGAGCAGTACTTC. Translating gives CASSPPRDRDYEQYF.

CDR3 nucleotides: TGTGCCAGCAGCTTGGGCCGGGACAGCTCCTACAATGAGCAGTTCTTC. Translated: CASSLGRDSSYNEQFF. The chain has TRBV5-4 and TRBJ2-1; TRBD1 matches at 7 bases. Germline loops: CDR1 SGHNT, CDR2 YYREEE (reference sequence). V shed 0 bases and J 0 bases; nucleotides not matched to a gene: 3. CDR3 length: 16 amino acids.

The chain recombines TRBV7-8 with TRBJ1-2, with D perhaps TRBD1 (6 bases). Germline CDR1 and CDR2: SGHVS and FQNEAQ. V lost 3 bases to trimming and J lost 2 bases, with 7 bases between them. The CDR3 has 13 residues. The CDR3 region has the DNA TGTGCCAGCAGCTTTAGGGGGAACTATGGCTACACCTTC. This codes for CASSFRGNYGYTF.

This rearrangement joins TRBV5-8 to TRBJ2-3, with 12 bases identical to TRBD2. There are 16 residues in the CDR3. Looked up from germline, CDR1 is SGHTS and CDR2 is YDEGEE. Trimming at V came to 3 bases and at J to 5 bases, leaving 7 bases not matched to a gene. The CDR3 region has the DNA TGTGCCAGCAGCTACCGACTAGCGGGAGACAGAGATACGCAGTATTTT. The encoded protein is CASSYRLAGDRDTQYF.

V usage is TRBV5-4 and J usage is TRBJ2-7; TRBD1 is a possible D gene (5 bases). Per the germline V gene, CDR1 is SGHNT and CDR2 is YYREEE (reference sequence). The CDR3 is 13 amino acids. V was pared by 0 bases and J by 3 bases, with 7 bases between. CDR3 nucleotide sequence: TGTGCCAGCAGCTTGGACACAGGCTACGAGCAGTACTTC. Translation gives CASSLDTGYEQYF. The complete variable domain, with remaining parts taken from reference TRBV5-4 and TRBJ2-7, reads ETGVTQSPTHLIKTRGQQVTLRCSSQSGHNTVSWYQQALGQGPQFIFQYYREEENGRGNFPPRFSGLQFPNYSSELNVNALELDDSALYLCASSLDTGYEQYFGPGTRLTVT.

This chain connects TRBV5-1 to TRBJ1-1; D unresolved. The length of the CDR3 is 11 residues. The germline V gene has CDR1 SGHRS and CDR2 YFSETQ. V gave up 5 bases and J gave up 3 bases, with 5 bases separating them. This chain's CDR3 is CASSADTEAFF. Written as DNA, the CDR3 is TGCGCCAGCAGTGCGGACACTGAAGCTTTCTTT.

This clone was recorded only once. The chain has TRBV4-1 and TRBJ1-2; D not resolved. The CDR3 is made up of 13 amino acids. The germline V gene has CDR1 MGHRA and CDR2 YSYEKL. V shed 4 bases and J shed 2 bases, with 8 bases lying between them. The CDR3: CASSPSANYGYTF. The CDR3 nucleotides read TGCGCCAGCAGCCCCTCCGCGAACTATGGCTACACCTTC.

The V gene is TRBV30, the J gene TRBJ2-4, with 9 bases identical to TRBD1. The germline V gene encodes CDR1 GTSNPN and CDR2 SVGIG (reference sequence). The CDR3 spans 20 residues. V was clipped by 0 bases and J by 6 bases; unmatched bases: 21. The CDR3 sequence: CAWSVQSDRGRLTVRNIQYF. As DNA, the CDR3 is TGTGCCTGGAGTGTACAATCGGACAGGGGCCGCTTGACGGTCAGAAACATTCAGTACTTC.

CDR3: CASSSPDRQPGYTF. The CDR3 nucleotides read TGTGCCAGCAGTTCTCCGGACAGGCAGCCTGGCTACACCTTC. This chain connects TRBV28 to TRBJ1-2, with 7 bases fitting TRBD1. This CDR3 comprises 14 residues. V shed 4 bases and J 7 bases; nucleotides not matched to a gene: 9. The germline gives CDR1 MDHEN, CDR2 SYDVKM.